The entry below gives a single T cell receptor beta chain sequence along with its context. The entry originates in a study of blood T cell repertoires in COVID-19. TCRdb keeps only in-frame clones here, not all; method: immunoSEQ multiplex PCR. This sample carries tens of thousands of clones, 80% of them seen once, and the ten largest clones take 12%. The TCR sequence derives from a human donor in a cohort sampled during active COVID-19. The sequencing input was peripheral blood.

This CDR3 is CASSSRQRNLQETQYF. The CDR3 bases are TGTGCCAGCAGTTCCAGACAGAGAAACCTCCAAGAGACCCAGTACTTC. The chain links TRBV27 to TRBJ2-5; possible D gene TRBD1, 5 bases. Germline lookup yields CDR1 MNHEY and CDR2 SMNVEV (reference sequence). The V gene lost 4 bases and the J gene lost 1 base, with 16 bases spanning the gap. CDR3 length equals 16 residues.